This T cell receptor (delta chain) was sequenced in a study of Vδ1+ human thymocytes. Points from the study as a whole: Thymic TRG and TRD repertoires appeared highly polyclonal.

Sequences come from RNA converted to cDNA by reverse transcription. CDR3 amplicons came from multiplex PCR with pooled V-gene forward and constant-region reverse primers. TCRdb called clones anew from the multiplex PCR reads with CATT. The sample gives 70,000 to 90,000 delta-chain clones, around 30% of which show up once; approximately 0.3% is in the top ten. Note on this clone: Its antigen is not known.

This CDR3 is built from 19 residues. Germline CDR1 TSWWSYY, CDR2 QGS. V lost 4 bases, J lost 2 bases, and 26 bases lay in between. The TCR originated in a boy younger than two who had congenital heart surgery. The rearrangement links TRDV1 to TRDJ1; D perhaps matches TRDD3 (5 bases). Source material: Vdelta1+ gamma-delta thymocytes from the thymus. Subset described: FACS-sorted CD3+ TCRalphabeta- TCRVdelta1+ TCRVdelta2- thymocytes. For the CDR3, the DNA is TGTGCTCTTGGGGCTCCGTTTGGAGGGATTCATGATGGGACCGATAAACTCATCTTT. Protein product: CALGAPFGGIHDGTDKLIF.